Listed below are T cell receptor beta chains from one sample, sequenced in a study of CD8 T cells in ankylosing spondylitis. TCRdb analysed the 5' RACE reads with MiXCR anew, one entry per CDR3 protein. The sample comprises around 210,000 distinct CDR3 sequences, over 7% of which are singletons, and 4.8% rests with the top ten. Sequenced input: blood, either unsorted or a sorted T cell fraction (not recorded which). The receptors come from a female donor with ankylosing spondylitis or in good health (not recorded which). CDR3s leave out the opening cysteine and the closing phenylalanine or tryptophan. Size tells how often a clone was seen (once, few, many) or the class of an expanded clone, and some rows leave it out.

V	size	J	CDR3
TRBV6-1	many	TRBJ2-5	ASSEAPGTGKETQY
TRBV7-2	many	TRBJ1-1	ASSLSGEGATAF
TRBV11-2	-	TRBJ1-2	ASPGPDMNYGYT
TRBV6-5	-	TRBJ2-7	ASSYRGRSYEQY
TRBV6-2/TRBV6-3	many	TRBJ2-7	ASSSGSGTPYEQY
TRBV20-1	many	TRBJ1-1	SARDQRGEAEAF
TRBV27	few	TRBJ2-7	ASSYSSRKSYEQY
TRBV20-1	many	TRBJ2-7	SARDPERDPYEQY
TRBV12-3/TRBV12-4	many	TRBJ2-7	ASSLSHEQY
TRBV21-1	many	TRBJ2-2	ASSKPAGYTGELF
TRBV4-2	few	TRBJ2-7	ASSQGQGASYEQY
TRBV5-5	many	TRBJ2-7	ASSRPSGAYEQY
TRBV5-4	many	TRBJ2-1	ASSHPGTASYNEQF
TRBV9	many	TRBJ1-5	ASSGGATNQPQH